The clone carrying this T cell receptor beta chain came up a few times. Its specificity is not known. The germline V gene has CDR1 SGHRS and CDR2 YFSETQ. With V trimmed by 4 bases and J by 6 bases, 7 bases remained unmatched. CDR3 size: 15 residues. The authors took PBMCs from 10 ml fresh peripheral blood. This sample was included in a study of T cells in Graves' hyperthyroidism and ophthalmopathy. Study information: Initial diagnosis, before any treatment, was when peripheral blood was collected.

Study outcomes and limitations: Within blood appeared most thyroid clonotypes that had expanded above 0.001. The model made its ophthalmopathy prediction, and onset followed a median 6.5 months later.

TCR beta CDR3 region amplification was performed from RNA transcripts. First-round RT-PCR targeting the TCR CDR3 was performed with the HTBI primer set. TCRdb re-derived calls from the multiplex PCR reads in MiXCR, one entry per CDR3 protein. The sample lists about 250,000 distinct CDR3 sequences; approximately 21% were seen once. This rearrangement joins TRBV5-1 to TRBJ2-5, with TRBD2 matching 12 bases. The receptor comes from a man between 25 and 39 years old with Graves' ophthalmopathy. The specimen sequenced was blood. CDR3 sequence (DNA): TGCGCCAGCAGCGAGACTAGCGGGAGTATAAAGACCCAGTACTTC. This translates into CASSETSGSIKTQYF.